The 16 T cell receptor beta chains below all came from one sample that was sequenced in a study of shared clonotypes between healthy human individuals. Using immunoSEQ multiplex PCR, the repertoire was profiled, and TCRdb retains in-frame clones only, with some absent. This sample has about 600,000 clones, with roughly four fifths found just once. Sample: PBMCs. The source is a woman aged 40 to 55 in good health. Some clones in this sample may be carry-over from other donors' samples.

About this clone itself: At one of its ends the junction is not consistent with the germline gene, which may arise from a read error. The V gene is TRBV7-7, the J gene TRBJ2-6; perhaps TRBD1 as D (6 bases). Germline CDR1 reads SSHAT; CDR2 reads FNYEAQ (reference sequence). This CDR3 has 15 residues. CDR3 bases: TGTGCCAGCAGCTTAGGGACAGCTGGTGCCAACGTCCTGACTTTC. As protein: CASSLGTAGANVLTF.

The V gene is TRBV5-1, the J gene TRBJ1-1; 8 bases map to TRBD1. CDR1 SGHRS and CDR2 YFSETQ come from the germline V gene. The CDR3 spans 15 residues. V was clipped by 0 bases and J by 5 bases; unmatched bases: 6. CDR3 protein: CASSLATGGGTEAFF. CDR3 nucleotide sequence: TGCGCCAGCAGCTTGGCCACAGGGGGTGGTACTGAAGCTTTCTTT. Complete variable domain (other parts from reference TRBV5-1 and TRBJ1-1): KAGVTQTPRYLIKTRGQQVTLSCSPISGHRSVSWYQQTPGQGLQFLFEYFSETQRNKGNFPGRFSGRQFSNSRSEMNVSTLELGDSALYLCASSLATGGGTEAFFGQGTRLTVV.

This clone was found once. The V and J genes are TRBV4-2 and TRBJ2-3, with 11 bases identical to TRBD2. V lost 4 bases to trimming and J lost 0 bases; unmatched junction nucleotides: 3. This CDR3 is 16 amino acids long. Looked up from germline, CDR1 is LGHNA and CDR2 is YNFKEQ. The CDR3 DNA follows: TGTGCCAGCAGCCCGGGACTAGCGGAGAGCACAGATACGCAGTATTTT. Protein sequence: CASSPGLAESTDTQYF.

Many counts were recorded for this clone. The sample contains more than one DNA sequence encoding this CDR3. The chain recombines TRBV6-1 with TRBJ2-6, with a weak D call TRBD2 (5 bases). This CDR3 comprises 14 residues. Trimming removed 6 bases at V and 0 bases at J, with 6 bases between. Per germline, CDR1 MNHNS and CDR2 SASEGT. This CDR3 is CASSRDSGANVLTF. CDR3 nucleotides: TGTGCCAGCAGCCGGGACTCTGGGGCCAACGTCCTGACTTTC.

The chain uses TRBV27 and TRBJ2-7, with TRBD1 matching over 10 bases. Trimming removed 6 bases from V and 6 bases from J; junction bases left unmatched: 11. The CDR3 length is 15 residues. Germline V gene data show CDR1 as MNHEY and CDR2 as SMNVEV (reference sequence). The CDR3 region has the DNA TGTGCCAGCAGAAAACCGGGACAGGGGCTTTCCGAGCAGTACTTC. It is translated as CASRKPGQGLSEQYF.

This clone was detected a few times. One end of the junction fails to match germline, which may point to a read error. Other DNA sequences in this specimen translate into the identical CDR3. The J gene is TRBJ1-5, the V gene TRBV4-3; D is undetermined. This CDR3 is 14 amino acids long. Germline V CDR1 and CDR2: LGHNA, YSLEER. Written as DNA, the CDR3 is TGCGCCAGTAGCCCCCAGATTAGCAATCAGCCCCAGCATTTT. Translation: CASSPQISNQPQHF.

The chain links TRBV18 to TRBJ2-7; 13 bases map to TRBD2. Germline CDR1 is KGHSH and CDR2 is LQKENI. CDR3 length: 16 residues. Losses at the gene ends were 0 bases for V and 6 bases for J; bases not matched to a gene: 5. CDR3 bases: TGTGCCAGCTCACCACCCGGGACTAGCGGGACCCGCGAGCAGTACTTC. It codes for CASSPPGTSGTREQYF.

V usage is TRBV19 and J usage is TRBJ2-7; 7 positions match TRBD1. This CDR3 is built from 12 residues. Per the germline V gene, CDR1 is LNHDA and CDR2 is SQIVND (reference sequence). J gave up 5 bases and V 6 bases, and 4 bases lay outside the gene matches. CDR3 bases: TGTGCCAGTAGGGACAGGTCCCACGAGCAGTACTTC. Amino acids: CASRDRSHEQYF.

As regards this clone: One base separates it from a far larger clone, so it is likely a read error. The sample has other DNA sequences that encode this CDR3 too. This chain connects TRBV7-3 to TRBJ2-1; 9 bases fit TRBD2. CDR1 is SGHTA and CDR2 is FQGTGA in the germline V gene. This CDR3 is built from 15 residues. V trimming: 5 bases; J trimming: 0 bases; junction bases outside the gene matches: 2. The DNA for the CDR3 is TGTGCCAGCAGCCTTAGCGGGAGCTCCTACAATGAGCAGTTCTTC. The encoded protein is CASSLSGSSYNEQFF.

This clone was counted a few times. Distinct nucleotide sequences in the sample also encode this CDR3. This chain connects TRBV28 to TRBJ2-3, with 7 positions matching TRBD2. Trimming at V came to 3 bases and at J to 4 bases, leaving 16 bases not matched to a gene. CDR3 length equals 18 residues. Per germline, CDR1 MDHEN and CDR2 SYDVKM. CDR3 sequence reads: CASSLSWSSGNVADTQYF. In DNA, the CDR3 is TGTGCCAGCAGTTTGTCGTGGTCTAGCGGAAACGTCGCAGATACGCAGTATTTT.

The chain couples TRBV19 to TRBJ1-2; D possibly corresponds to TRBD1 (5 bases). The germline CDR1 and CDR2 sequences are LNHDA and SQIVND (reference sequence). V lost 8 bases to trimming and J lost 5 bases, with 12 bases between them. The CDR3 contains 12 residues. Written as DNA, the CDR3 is TGTGCCAGTCCTAAAGGGGTGTATGGCTACACCTTC. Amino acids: CASPKGVYGYTF.

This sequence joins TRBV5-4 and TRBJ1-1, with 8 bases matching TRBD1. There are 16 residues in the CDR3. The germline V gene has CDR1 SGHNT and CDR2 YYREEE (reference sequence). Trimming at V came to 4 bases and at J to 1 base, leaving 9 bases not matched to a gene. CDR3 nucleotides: TGTGCCAGCAGCCAAACCGACAGGGGTCCGAACACTGAAGCTTTCTTT. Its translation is CASSQTDRGPNTEAFF.

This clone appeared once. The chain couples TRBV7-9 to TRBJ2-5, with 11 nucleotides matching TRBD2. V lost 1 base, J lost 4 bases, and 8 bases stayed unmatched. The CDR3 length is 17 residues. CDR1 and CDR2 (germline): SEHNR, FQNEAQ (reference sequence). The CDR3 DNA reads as TGTGCCAGCAGCTTAGGTTCCGTAGCGGGAGGGGCAGAGACCCAGTACTTC. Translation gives CASSLGSVAGGAETQYF.

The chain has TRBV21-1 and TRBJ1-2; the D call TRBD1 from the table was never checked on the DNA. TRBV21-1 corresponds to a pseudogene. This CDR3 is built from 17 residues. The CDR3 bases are TGTGCCAGCAGCAAAGGCGGGGACAGAGTATATAACTATGGCTACACCTTC. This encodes CASSKGGDRVYNYGYTF.

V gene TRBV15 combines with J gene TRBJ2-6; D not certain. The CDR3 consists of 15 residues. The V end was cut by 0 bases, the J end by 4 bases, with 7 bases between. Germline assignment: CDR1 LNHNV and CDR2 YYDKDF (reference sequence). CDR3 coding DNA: TGTGCCACCAGCAGAGATTCCCGCGGGGCCAACGTCCTGACTTTC. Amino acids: CATSRDSRGANVLTF.

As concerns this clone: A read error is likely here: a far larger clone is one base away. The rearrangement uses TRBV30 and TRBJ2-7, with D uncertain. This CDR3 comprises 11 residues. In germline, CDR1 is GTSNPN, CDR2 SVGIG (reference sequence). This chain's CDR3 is CAWSSPGEQCF. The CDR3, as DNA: TGTGCCTGGAGTAGCCCGGGCGAGCAGTGCTTC.